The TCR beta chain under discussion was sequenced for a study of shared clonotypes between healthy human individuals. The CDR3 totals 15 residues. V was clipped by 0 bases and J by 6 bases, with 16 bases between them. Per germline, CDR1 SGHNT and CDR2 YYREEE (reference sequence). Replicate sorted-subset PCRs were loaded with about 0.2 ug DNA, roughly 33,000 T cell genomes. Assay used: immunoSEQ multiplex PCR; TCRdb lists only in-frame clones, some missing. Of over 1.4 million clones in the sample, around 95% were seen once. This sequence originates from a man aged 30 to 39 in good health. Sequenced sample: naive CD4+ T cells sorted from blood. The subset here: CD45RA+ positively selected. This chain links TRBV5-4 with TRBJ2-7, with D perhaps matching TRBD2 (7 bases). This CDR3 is CASSLEAGALGEQYF. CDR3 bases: TGTGCCAGCAGCTTGGAGGCGGGGGCGTTGGGCGAGCAGTACTTC.